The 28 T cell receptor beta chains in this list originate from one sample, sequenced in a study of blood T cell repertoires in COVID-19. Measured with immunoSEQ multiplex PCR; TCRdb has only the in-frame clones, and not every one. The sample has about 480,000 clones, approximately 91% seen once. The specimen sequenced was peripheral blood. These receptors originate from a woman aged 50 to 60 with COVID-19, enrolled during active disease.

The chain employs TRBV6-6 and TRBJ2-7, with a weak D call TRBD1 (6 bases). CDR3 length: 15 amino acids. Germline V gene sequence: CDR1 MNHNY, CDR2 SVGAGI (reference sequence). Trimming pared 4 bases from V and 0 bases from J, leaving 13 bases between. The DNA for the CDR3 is TGTGCCAGCAGTTCTACAGGGTACAGCTCCTACGAGCAGTACTTC. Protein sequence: CASSSTGYSSYEQYF.

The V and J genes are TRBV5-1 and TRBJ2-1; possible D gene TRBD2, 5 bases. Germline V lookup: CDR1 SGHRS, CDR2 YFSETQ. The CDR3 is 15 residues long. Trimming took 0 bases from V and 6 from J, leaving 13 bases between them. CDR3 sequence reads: CASSLGPGITNEQFF. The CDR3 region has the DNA TGCGCCAGCAGCTTGGGCCCGGGGATAACCAATGAGCAGTTCTTC.

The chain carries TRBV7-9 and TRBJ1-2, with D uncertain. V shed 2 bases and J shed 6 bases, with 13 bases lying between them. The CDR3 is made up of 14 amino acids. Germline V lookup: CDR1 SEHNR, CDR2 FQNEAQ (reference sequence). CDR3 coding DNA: TGTGCCAGCAGCTTATTGTCGGGAAGGCATGGCTACACCTTC. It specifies CASSLLSGRHGYTF.

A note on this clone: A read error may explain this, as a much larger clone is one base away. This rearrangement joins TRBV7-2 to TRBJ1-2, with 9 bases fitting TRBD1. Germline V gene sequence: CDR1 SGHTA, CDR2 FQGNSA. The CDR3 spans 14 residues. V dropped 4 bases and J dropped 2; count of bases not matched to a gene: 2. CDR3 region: CASSSGTGNYGYTF. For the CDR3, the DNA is TGTGCCAGCAGCTCAGGGACAGGGAACTATGGCTACACCTTC.

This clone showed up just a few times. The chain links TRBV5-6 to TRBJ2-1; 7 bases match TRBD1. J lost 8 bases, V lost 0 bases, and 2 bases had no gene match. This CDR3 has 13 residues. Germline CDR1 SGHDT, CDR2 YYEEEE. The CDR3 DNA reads TGTGCCAGCAGCTTGGGACAGGGCGATGAGCAGTTCTTC. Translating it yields CASSLGQGDEQFF.

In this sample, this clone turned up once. CDR3 in DNA: TGCGCCAGCAGCTCGGGGGGATCTGGGGCCAACGTCCTGACTTTC. As protein: CASSSGGSGANVLTF. The chain couples TRBV5-1 to TRBJ2-6; 7 bases match TRBD2. The V gene's germline CDR1 is SGHRS and CDR2 YFSETQ. V was pared by 3 bases and J by 1 base, with 1 base of the junction left unmatched. The length of the CDR3 is 15 residues. The whole variable domain, filled in from reference TRBV5-1 and TRBJ2-6, reads KAGVTQTPRYLIKTRGQQVTLSCSPISGHRSVSWYQQTPGQGLQFLFEYFSETQRNKGNFPGRFSGRQFSNSRSEMNVSTLELGDSALYLCASSSGGSGANVLTFGAGSRLTVL.

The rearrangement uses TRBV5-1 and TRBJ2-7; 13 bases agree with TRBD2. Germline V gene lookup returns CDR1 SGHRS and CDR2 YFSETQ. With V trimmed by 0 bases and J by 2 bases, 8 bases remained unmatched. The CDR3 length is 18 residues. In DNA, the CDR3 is TGCGCCAGCAGCTTGGGTGTTGGGGGACTAGCGGGGCCCTACGAGCAGTACTTC. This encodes CASSLGVGGLAGPYEQYF.

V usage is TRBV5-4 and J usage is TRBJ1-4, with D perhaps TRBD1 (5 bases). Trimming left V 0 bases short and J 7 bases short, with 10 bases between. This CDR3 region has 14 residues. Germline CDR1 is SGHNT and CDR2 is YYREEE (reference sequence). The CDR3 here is CASSLGRGTEKLFF. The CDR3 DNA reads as TGTGCCAGCAGCTTGGGCCGGGGGACTGAAAAACTGTTTTTT. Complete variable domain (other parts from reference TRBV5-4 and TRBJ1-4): ETGVTQSPTHLIKTRGQQVTLRCSSQSGHNTVSWYQQALGQGPQFIFQYYREEENGRGNFPPRFSGLQFPNYSSELNVNALELDDSALYLCASSLGRGTEKLFFGSGTQLSVL.

CDR3 DNA sequence: TGCGCCAGCAGCCAAGAAAGACAGGGAGGACGGAAACTGTTTTTT. This translates into CASSQERQGGRKLFF. The V call is TRBV4-1, the J call TRBJ1-4; TRBD1 matches at 7 bases. CDR3 length: 15 residues. Germline V CDR1 and CDR2: MGHRA, YSYEKL. V was pared by 0 bases and J by 11 bases, with 9 bases of the junction left unmatched.

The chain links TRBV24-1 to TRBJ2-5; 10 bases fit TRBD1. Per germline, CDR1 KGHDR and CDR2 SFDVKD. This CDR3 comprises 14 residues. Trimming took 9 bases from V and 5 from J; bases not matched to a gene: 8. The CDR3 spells CATSQPGQGETQYF. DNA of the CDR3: TGTGCCACCTCACAACCGGGACAGGGGGAGACCCAGTACTTC.

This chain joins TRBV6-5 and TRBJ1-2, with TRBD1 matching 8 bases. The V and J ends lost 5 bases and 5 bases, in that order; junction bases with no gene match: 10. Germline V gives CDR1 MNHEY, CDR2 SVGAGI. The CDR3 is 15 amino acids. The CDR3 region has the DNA TGTGCCAGCAGTACCTCCTGGACAGGGCCTTATGGCTACACCTTC. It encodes CASSTSWTGPYGYTF.

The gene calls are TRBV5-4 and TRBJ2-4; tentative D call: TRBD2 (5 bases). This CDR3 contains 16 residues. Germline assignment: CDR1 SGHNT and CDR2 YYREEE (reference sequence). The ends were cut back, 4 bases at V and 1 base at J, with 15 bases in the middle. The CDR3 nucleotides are TGTGCCAGCAGCGACGAGGGTGCTCGGGCCAAAAACATTCAGTACTTC. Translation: CASSDEGARAKNIQYF.

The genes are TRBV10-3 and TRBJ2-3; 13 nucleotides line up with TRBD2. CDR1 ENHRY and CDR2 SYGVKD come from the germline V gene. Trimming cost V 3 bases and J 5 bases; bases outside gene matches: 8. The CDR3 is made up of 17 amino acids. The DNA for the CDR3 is TGTGCCATCAGTGATTGGACTAGCGGGGGCCAGGGAGATACGCAGTATTTT. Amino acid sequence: CAISDWTSGGQGDTQYF.

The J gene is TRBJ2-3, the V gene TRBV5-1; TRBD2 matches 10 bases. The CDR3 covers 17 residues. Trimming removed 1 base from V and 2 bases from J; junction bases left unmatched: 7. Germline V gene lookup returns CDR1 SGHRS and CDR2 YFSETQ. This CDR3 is CASSLRSAGGITDTQYF. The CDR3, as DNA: TGCGCCAGCAGCTTGAGGTCAGCGGGGGGGATCACAGATACGCAGTATTTT.

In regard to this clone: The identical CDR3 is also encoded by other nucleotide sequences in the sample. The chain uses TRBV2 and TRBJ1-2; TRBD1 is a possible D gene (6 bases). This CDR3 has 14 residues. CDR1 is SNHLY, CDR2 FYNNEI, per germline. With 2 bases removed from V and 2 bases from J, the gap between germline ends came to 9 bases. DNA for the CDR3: TGTGCCAGCAGTGAATTGGGGGCCAACTATGGCTACACCTTC. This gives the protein CASSELGANYGYTF.

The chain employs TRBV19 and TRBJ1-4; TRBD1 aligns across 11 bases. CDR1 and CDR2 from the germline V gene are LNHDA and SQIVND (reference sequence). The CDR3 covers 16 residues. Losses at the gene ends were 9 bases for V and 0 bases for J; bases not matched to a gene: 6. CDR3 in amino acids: CASRDRGFSTNEKLFF. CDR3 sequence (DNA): TGTGCCAGCCGGGACAGGGGGTTTTCAACTAATGAAAAACTGTTTTTT.

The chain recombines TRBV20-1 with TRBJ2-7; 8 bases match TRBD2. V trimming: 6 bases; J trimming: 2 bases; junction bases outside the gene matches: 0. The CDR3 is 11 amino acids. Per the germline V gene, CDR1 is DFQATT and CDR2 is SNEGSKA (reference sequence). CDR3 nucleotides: TGCAGTGCCGGGGGGGCCTACGAGCAGTACTTC. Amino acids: CSAGGAYEQYF.

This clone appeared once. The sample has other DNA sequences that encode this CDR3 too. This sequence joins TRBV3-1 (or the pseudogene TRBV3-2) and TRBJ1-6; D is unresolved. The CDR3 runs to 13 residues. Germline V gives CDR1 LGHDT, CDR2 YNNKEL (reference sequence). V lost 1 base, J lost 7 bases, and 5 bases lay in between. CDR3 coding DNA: TGTGCCAGCAGCCAAGGAGGGAATTCACCCCTCCACTTT. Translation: CASSQGGNSPLHF.

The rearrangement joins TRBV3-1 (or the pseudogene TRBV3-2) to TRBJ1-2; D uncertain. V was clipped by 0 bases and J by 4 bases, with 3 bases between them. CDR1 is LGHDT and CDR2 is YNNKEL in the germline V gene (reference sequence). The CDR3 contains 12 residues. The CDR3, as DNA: TGTGCCAGCAGCCAAGATCGCTATGGCTACACCTTC. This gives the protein CASSQDRYGYTF.

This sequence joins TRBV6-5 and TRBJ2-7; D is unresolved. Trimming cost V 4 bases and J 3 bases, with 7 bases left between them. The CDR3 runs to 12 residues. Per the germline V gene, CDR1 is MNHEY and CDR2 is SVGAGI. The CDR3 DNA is TGTGCCAGCAGTTTTAGTAGCTACGAGCAGTACTTC. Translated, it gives CASSFSSYEQYF.

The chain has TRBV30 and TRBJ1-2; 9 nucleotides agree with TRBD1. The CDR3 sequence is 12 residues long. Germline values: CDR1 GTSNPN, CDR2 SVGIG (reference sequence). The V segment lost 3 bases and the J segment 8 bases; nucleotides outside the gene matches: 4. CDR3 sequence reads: CAWRGTGKGYTF. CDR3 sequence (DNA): TGTGCCTGGAGGGGGACAGGGAAAGGCTACACCTTC.

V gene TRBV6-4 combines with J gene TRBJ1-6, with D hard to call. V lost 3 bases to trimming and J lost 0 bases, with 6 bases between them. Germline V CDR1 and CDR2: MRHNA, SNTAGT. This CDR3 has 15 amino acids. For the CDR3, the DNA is TGTGCCAGCAGTGAAGTGAGCTCCTATAATTCACCCCTCCACTTT. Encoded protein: CASSEVSSYNSPLHF.

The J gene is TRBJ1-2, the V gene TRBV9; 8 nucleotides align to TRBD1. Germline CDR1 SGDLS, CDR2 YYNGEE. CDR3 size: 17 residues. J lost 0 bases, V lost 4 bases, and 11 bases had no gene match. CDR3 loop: CASSPGGQAVANYGYTF. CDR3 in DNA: TGTGCCAGCAGCCCGGGGGGACAGGCCGTAGCTAACTATGGCTACACCTTC.

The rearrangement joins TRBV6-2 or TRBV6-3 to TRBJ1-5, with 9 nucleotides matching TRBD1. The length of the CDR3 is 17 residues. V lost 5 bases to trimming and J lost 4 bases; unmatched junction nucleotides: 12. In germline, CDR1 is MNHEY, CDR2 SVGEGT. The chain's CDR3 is CASSPLGDRVENQPQHF. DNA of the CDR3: TGTGCCAGCAGTCCCCTCGGGGACAGGGTGGAAAATCAGCCCCAGCATTTT.

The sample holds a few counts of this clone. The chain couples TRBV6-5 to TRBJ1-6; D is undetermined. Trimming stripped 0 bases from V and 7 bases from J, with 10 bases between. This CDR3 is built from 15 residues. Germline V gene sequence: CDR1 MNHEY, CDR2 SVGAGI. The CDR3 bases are TGTGCCAGCAGTTACTCCCGGTCAGGCAATTCACCCCTCCACTTT. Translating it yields CASSYSRSGNSPLHF.

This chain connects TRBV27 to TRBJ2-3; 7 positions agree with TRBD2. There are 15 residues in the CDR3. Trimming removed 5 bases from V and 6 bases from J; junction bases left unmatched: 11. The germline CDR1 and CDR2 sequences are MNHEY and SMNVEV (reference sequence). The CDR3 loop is CASSPLGGGRDTQYF. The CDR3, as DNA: TGTGCCAGCAGTCCCCTGGGGGGGGGTAGGGATACGCAGTATTTT.

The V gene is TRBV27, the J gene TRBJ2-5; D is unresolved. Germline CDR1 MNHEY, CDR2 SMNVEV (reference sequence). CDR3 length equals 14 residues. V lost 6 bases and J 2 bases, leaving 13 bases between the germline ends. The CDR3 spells CASSSLYSQETQYF. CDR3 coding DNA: TGTGCCAGCAGCTCATTGTATAGTCAAGAGACCCAGTACTTC.

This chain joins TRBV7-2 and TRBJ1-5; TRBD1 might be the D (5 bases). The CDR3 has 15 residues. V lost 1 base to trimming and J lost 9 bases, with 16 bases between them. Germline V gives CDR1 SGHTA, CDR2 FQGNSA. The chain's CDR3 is CASSLDSREERPQHF. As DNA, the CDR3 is TGTGCCAGCAGCTTAGATAGCAGGGAAGAGAGGCCCCAGCATTTT.